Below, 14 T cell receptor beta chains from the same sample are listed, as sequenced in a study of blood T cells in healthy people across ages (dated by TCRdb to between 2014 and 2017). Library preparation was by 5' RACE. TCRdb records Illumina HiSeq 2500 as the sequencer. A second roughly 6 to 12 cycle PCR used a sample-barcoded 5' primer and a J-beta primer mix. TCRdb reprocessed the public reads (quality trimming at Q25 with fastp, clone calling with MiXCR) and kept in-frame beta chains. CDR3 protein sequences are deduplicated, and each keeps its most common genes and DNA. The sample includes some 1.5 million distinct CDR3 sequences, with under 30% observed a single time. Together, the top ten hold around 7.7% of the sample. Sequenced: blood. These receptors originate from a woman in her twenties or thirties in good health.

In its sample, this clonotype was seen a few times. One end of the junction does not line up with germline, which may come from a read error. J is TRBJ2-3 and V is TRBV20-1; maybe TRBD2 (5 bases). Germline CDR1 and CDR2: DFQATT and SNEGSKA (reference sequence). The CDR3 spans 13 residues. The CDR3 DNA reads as TGCAGTGCTAGATCGGGGTTATGGGATACGCGGTATTTT. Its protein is CSARSGLWDTRYF.

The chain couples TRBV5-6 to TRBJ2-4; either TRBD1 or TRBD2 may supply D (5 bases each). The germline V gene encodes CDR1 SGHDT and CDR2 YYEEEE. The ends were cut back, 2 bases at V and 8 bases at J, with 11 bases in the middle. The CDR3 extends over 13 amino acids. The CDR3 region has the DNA TGTGCCAGCAGCTTCACCGGGGCCCACATTCAGTACTTC. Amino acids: CASSFTGAHIQYF.

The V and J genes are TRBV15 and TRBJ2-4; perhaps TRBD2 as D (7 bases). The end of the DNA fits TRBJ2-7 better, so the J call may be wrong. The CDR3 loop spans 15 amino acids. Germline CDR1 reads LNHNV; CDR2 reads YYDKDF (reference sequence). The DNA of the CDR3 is TGTGCCACCGTCGGAGGGGGGGGGCCCTACTACGAGCAGTACTTC. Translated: CATVGGGGPYYEQYF.

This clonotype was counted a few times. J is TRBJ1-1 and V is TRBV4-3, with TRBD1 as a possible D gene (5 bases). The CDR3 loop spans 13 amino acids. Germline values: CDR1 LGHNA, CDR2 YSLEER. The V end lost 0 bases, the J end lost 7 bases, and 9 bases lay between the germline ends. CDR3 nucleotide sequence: TGCGCCAGCAGCCAAGATAGGGGCAATGAAGCTTTCTTT. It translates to CASSQDRGNEAFF.

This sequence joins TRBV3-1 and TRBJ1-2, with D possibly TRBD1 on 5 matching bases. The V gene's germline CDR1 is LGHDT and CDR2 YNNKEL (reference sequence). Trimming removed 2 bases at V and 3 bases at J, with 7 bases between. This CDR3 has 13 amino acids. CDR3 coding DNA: TGTGCCAGCAGCCAAATACAGGACTATGGCTACACCTTC. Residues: CASSQIQDYGYTF.

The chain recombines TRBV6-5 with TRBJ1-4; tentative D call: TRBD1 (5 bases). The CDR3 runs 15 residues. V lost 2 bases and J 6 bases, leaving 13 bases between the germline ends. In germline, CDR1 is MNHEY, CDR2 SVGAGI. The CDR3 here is CASSYDGGGDEKLFF. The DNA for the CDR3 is TGTGCCAGCAGTTACGATGGGGGAGGAGATGAAAAACTGTTTTTT.

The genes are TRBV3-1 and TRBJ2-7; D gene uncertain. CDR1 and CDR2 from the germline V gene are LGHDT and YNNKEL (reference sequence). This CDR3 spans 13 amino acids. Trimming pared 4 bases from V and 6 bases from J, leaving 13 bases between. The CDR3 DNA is TGTGCCAGCAGCCTTGCGATGAGTCCCGAGCAGTACTTC. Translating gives CASSLAMSPEQYF.

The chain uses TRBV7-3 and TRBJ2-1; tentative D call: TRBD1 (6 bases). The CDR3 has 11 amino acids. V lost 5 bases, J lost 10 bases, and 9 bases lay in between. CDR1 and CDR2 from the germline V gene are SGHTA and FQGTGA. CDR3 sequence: CASSRDTEQFF. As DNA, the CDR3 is TGTGCCAGCAGCCGGGACACCGAGCAGTTCTTC. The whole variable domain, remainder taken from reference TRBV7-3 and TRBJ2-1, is GAGVSQTPSNKVTEKGKYVELRCDPISGHTALYWYRQSLGQGPEFLIYFQGTGAADDSGLPNDRFFAVRPEGSVSTLKIQRTERGDSAVYLCASSRDTEQFFGPGTRLTVL.

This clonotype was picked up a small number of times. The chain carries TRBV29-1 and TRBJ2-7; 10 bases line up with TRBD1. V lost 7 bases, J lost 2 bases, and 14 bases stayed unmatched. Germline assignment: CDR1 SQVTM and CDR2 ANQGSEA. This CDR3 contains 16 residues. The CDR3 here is CSARPLRGTGAYEQYF. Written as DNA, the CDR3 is TGCAGCGCACGCCCCCTTCGCGGGACAGGGGCCTACGAGCAGTACTTC.

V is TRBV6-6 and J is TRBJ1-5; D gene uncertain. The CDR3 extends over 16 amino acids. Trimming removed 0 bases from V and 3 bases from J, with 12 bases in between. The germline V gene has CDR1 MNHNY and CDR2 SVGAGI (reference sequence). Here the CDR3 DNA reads TGTGCCAGCAGTTACTCGAGAGGGCTCACCAATCAGCCCCAGCATTTT. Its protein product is CASSYSRGLTNQPQHF.

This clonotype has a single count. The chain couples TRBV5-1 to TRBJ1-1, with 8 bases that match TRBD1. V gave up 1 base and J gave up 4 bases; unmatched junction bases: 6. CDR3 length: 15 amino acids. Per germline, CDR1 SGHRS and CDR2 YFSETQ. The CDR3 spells CASSLMDRDVTEAFF. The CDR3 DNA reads TGCGCCAGCAGCTTGATGGACAGGGATGTCACTGAAGCTTTCTTT.

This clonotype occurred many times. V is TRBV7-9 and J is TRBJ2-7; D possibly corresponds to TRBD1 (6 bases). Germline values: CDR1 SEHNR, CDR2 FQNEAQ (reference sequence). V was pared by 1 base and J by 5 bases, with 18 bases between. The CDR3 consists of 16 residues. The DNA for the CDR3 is TGTGCCAGCAGCTTAGGAAACAGGGCTGTGGGAAACGAGCAGTACTTC. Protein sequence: CASSLGNRAVGNEQYF.

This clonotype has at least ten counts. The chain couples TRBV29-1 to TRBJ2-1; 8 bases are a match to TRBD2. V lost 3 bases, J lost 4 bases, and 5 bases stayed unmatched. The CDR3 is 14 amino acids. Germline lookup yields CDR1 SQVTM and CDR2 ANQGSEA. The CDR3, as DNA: TGCAGCGTTGATCTTAGCGGGGCATACAATGAGCAGTTCTTC. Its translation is CSVDLSGAYNEQFF.

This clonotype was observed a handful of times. The CDR3 spells CASSSTSNIQYF. In DNA form, the CDR3 reads TGTGCCAGCAGTTCGACTAGCAACATTCAGTACTTC. The chain recombines TRBV12-3 or TRBV12-4 with TRBJ2-4, with 7 bases matching TRBD2. J was trimmed by 7 bases and V by 4 bases; bases with no gene match: 1. The CDR3 is 12 residues long.